The source of this T cell receptor (beta chain) is a study of graft-versus-host responses after intestinal transplantation. Study overall: Anti-thymocyte globulin induction preceded three to four years of tacrolimus and steroid maintenance in all recipients.

This CDR3 region has 13 residues. Germline assignment: CDR1 MNHNS and CDR2 SASEGT. J gave up 9 bases and V 7 bases, and 6 bases lay outside the gene matches. This clone has a single count. Its antigen is not identified. Here immunoSEQ multiplex PCR was the method, and the copy in TCRdb shows in-frame clones only, minus some. The sample lists tens of thousands of clones, 80% to 90% seen once, with around 2.6% in the top ten. The genes are TRBV6-1 and TRBJ1-6; 7 nucleotides align to TRBD1. Sample: unstimulated CD8+ T cells sorted from spleen or lymph node cells, taken before intestinal transplant. The TCR comes from a human donor who received an intestinal transplant. Here the CDR3 reads CASKDRETSPLHF. The CDR3 nucleotides read TGTGCCAGCAAAGACAGGGAGACTTCACCCCTCCACTTT.